Listed here are 14 T cell receptor beta chains from one sample, sequenced in a study of HIV-infected children after antiretroviral therapy interruption. Unique molecular identifiers were included in an RNA-based 3' RACE TCR library. Each CDR3 protein is one row after TCRdb ran MiXCR on the 3' RACE reads. The table lists more than 85,000 distinct CDR3 sequences, 6.9% of them singletons, with roughly 1% in the top ten. Treatment of the sample: PENTA 11 planned treatment interruption arm or continuous ART arm. The sample in question was CD45RA+ CD4+ T cells from PBMCs, pooled from several time points, obtained from a donor given antiretroviral therapy, either interrupted or continuous. Subset meaning: naive CD4+ CD45RA+ CD45RO- T cells. The receptor set was obtained from a pool of human donors with HIV.

This clonotype was picked up a small number of times. The chain has TRBV6-1 and TRBJ2-6; unclear D gene. The germline V gene encodes CDR1 MNHNS and CDR2 SASEGT. The CDR3 spans 16 residues. V shed 4 bases and J shed 1 base, with 11 bases lying between them. In DNA form, the CDR3 reads TGTGCCAGCAGTGCCTTTCGAGGATCTGGGGCCAACGTCCTGACTTTC. Its protein is CASSAFRGSGANVLTF.

This clonotype was counted ten times or more. The V gene is TRBV7-3, the J gene TRBJ1-2; TRBD1 matches at 12 bases. The V gene's germline CDR1 is SGHTA and CDR2 FQGTGA. V was clipped by 5 bases and J by 8 bases; unmatched bases: 6. The CDR3 spans 14 residues. The chain's CDR3 is CASSPGQGAPGYTF. The CDR3 DNA is TGTGCCAGCAGCCCGGGACAGGGGGCGCCGGGCTACACCTTC. The whole variable domain, remainder taken from reference TRBV7-3 and TRBJ1-2, is GAGVSQTPSNKVTEKGKYVELRCDPISGHTALYWYRQSLGQGPEFLIYFQGTGAADDSGLPNDRFFAVRPEGSVSTLKIQRTERGDSAVYLCASSPGQGAPGYTFGSGTRLTVV.

The sample holds many counts of this clonotype. V and J are TRBV7-6 and TRBJ2-2; tentatively, D is TRBD1 (6 bases). V lost 8 bases and J lost 8, with 12 bases in between. This CDR3 comprises 12 residues. Germline V gene sequence: CDR1 SGHVS, CDR2 FNYEAQ. The DNA for the CDR3 is TGTGCCAGCGGGACACGGAGAGGGGAGCTGTTTTTT. It translates to CASGTRRGELFF.

This clonotype was recorded many times. V usage is TRBV20-1 and J usage is TRBJ1-2, with TRBD1 as a possible D gene (5 bases). The CDR3 is 12 amino acids. Germline values: CDR1 DFQATT, CDR2 SNEGSKA (reference sequence). V lost 3 bases to trimming and J lost 4 bases, with 9 bases between them. CDR3 sequence: CSASPGPYGYTF. CDR3 in DNA: TGCAGTGCTAGTCCAGGGCCCTATGGCTACACCTTC.

This clonotype was recorded at least ten times. The chain combines TRBV7-9 with TRBJ1-2; D not resolved. V was shortened by 5 bases and J by 2 bases, with 9 bases between the two germline ends. Looked up from germline, CDR1 is SEHNR and CDR2 is FQNEAQ (reference sequence). The CDR3 covers 13 residues. The CDR3 region is CASSPRENYGYTF. CDR3 in DNA: TGTGCCAGCAGCCCGAGGGAGAACTATGGCTACACCTTC.

This clonotype was picked up a small number of times. V is TRBV15 and J is TRBJ1-3; D not certain. Trimming took off 5 bases at V and 1 base at J, with 15 bases between the two ends. CDR1 LNHNV and CDR2 YYDKDF come from the germline V gene (reference sequence). The CDR3 has 16 residues. The CDR3 region has the DNA TGTGCCACCAGCCCTCATCGGCCAGAATCTGGAAACACCATATATTTT. Translated: CATSPHRPESGNTIYF.

This clonotype was observed a handful of times. The gene calls are TRBV2 and TRBJ1-2, with TRBD1 identical over 9 bases. The CDR3 spans 13 residues. Germline values: CDR1 SNHLY, CDR2 FYNNEI. The V gene end was trimmed by 4 bases and the J gene end by 8 bases; junction bases not matched to a gene: 5. CDR3 nucleotide sequence: TGTGCCAGCAGTGCCGGACAGGGGCGCGGCTACACCTTC. Protein product: CASSAGQGRGYTF.

This clonotype was counted between two and nine times. J is TRBJ1-1 and V is TRBV5-1, with D tentatively TRBD1 (5 bases). The CDR3 is 15 residues long. The germline CDR1 and CDR2 sequences are SGHRS and YFSETQ. V lost 4 bases, J lost 2 bases, and 15 bases lay in between. The CDR3 is CASSRFRELNTEAFF. In nucleotides, the CDR3 is TGCGCCAGCAGCCGCTTCAGGGAGCTAAACACTGAAGCTTTCTTT.

This clonotype has just a few counts. The rearrangement joins TRBV5-1 to TRBJ1-2; D is uncertain. The germline CDR1 and CDR2 sequences are SGHRS and YFSETQ. The CDR3 spans 17 residues. Trimming stripped 0 bases from V and 8 bases from J, with 23 bases between. CDR3 coding DNA: TGCGCCAGCAGCTTGGCCGGAACTCCGGGTGAAGATTTGGGCTACACCTTC. Protein sequence: CASSLAGTPGEDLGYTF.

There are many counts of this clonotype. V gene TRBV29-1 combines with J gene TRBJ1-1; D perhaps matches TRBD1 (5 bases). The germline V gene encodes CDR1 SQVTM and CDR2 ANQGSEA. The CDR3 covers 14 residues. Trimming removed 7 bases from V and 1 base from J, with 16 bases in between. The CDR3 sequence is CSARHRLANTEAFF. The CDR3 DNA follows: TGCAGCGCCCGGCACAGGTTGGCGAACACTGAAGCTTTCTTT.

In its sample, this clonotype was seen many times. This rearrangement joins TRBV6-5 to TRBJ1-3, with 12 bases lining up with TRBD1. The length of the CDR3 is 18 residues. V was pared by 8 bases and J by 0 bases, with 11 bases of the junction left unmatched. Germline loops: CDR1 MNHEY, CDR2 SVGAGI. The CDR3 DNA follows: TGTGCCAGCCGGCGGGACAGGGGGCCCACCGTCTCTGGAAACACCATATATTTT. This sequence encodes CASRRDRGPTVSGNTIYF.

There are many counts of this clonotype. J is TRBJ2-2 and V is TRBV5-1; TRBD1 is a possible D gene (5 bases). Per germline, CDR1 SGHRS and CDR2 YFSETQ. The ends were cut back, 7 bases at V and 0 bases at J, with 13 bases in the middle. CDR3 length: 15 residues. The CDR3 reads CASRKTGPNTGELFF. As DNA, the CDR3 is TGCGCCAGCCGCAAAACAGGCCCGAACACCGGGGAGCTGTTTTTT.

This clonotype was counted ten times or more. The chain carries TRBV27 and TRBJ1-1; D uncertain. Germline CDR1 is MNHEY and CDR2 is SMNVEV (reference sequence). Trimming pared 6 bases from V and 5 bases from J, leaving 10 bases between. The CDR3 length is 12 residues. The CDR3 protein is CASRDLRTEAFF. The CDR3 nucleotides read TGTGCCAGCAGGGATTTGAGGACTGAAGCTTTCTTT.

This clonotype was seen more than once but under ten times. V gene TRBV6-5 combines with J gene TRBJ2-3; TRBD2 aligns across 7 bases. After removal of 8 bases from V and 9 bases from J, the junction contained 5 bases not matched to a gene. Looked up from germline, CDR1 is MNHEY and CDR2 is SVGAGI. The CDR3 is 11 amino acids. CDR3 in DNA: TGTGCCAGCCGAGGGCGGGGGACGCAGTATTTT. Amino acids: CASRGRGTQYF.